This is a list of T cell receptor beta chains from one sample in a study of blood T cell repertoires in COVID-19. Data came from immunoSEQ multiplex PCR; TCRdb stores just in-frame clones and leaves some out. The sample carries about 120,000 clones, roughly four fifths recorded once. The sequencing input was peripheral blood. Receptors were obtained from a man aged 30 to 39 with COVID-19, enrolled during active disease. Each CDR3 is given with its conserved first and last residue. A D gene is named only where the DNA matches it firmly. Some rows mark clone size as missing; the rest say once, few, many or name a class of expanded clone.

NA	TRBV19	TRBD2	TRBJ2-1	CASSMGSGDYNEQFF	TGTGCCAGTAGTATGGGTAGCGGGGATTACAATGAGCAGTTCTTC
once	TRBV28	NA	TRBJ2-1	CASQSFSYNEQFF	TGTGCCAGCCAAAGCTTTTCCTACAATGAGCAGTTCTTC
once	TRBV2	NA	TRBJ2-2	CASSEVPQDTGELFF	TGTGCCAGCAGTGAGGTCCCCCAGGACACCGGGGAGCTGTTTTTT
NA	TRBV18	TRBD1	TRBJ2-1	CASSPPPGGEGYNEQFF	TGTGCCAGCTCACCCCCCCCAGGGGGCGAAGGGTACAATGAGCAGTTCTTC
few	TRBV28	NA	TRBJ2-2	CASSLLNYRANTGELFF	TGTGCCAGCAGTTTATTAAACTACAGGGCGAACACCGGGGAGCTGTTTTTT
NA	TRBV6-5	TRBD2	TRBJ2-3	CASSSLAGGSTDTQYF	TGTGCCAGCAGTTCCCTAGCGGGGGGGTCCACAGATACGCAGTATTTT
once	TRBV5-1	TRBD2	TRBJ2-7	CASSLSGAASYEQYF	TGCGCCAGCAGCCTTAGCGGGGCCGCCTCCTACGAGCAGTACTTC
once	TRBV28	NA	TRBJ1-1	CASILSGNTEAFF	TGTGCCAGCATCCTCAGTGGGAACACTGAAGCTTTCTTT
few	TRBV20-1	NA	TRBJ2-1	CSVRDYNEQFF	TGCAGTGTTCGGGACTACAATGAGCAGTTCTTC
NA	TRBV19	NA	TRBJ1-1	CASSFNRARVNTEAFF	TGTGCCAGTAGTTTTAACAGGGCACGAGTGAACACTGAAGCTTTCTTT
NA	TRBV30	NA	TRBJ1-6	CAWSVAQASYNSPLHF	TGTGCCTGGAGTGTAGCACAGGCCTCCTATAATTCACCCCTCCACTTT
few	TRBV6-5	NA	TRBJ1-5	CASSPNPRYQPQHF	TGTGCCAGCAGTCCCAATCCGAGGTATCAGCCCCAGCATTTT
few	TRBV5-1	TRBD2	TRBJ2-7	CASSLEFYLTSGMYEQYF	TGCGCCAGCAGCTTGGAGTTTTATCTGACTAGCGGGATGTACGAGCAGTACTTC
NA	TRBV27	NA	TRBJ1-1	CASSLQTDREAFF	TGTGCCAGCAGTTTACAGACGGACAGAGAAGCTTTCTTT
NA	TRBV6-5	NA	TRBJ2-5	CASNRGQTTQETQYF	TGTGCCAGCAACCGAGGACAGACCACCCAAGAGACCCAGTACTTC
NA	TRBV30	TRBD1	TRBJ1-2	CAWSRRTGGYTF	TGTGCCTGGAGTCGACGGACAGGTGGCTACACCTTC
NA	TRBV11-3	NA	TRBJ2-2	CASSPTTSTGELFF	TGTGCCAGCAGCCCGACGACATCGACCGGGGAGCTGTTTTTT
NA	TRBV6-1	NA	TRBJ2-3	CASSESFARRDTQYF	TGTGCCAGCAGTGAATCATTCGCGAGGAGAGATACGCAGTATTTT
NA	TRBV4-2	TRBD1	TRBJ2-7	CASSQTLGRTGYEQYF	TGTGCCAGCAGCCAGACACTCGGGCGGACAGGCTACGAGCAGTACTTC
NA	TRBV2	NA	TRBJ2-2	CASSLLERKLFF	TGTGCCAGCAGCCTCCTAGAGCGGAAGCTGTTTTTT
few	TRBV7-9	NA	TRBJ2-7	CASSLWEQGSYEQYF	TGTGCCAGCAGCTTATGGGAACAGGGATCCTACGAGCAGTACTTC
NA	TRBV11-2	TRBD1	TRBJ1-2	CASSFTGGTGGYTF	TGTGCCAGCAGCTTCACAGGGGGGACAGGGGGCTACACCTTC
NA	TRBV2	NA	TRBJ2-3	CASSDGFLTNTQYF	TGTGCCAGCAGTGACGGGTTTCTCACGAATACGCAGTATTTT
NA	TRBV6-5	NA	TRBJ1-2	CASSYSGGDKYGYTF	TGTGCCAGCAGTTACTCGGGAGGGGATAAGTATGGCTACACCTTC
NA	TRBV11-3	NA	TRBJ1-6	CASSLGGTLETPLHF	TGTGCCAGCAGCTTAGGGGGGACACTCGAAACACCCCTCCACTTT
NA	TRBV6-5	NA	TRBJ1-1	CASSLFGTGEAFF	TGTGCCAGCAGTTTATTTGGTACGGGTGAAGCTTTCTTT
NA	TRBV6-5	NA	TRBJ1-2	CASIEGWSAHGYTF	TGTGCCAGCATCGAGGGCTGGTCGGCTCATGGCTACACCTTC
NA	TRBV18	TRBD1	TRBJ1-1	CASRDSEAFF	TGTGCCAGCCGGGACAGTGAAGCTTTCTTT
NA	TRBV19	TRBD1	TRBJ1-6	CASSIVSGTGDSPLHF	TGTGCCAGTAGTATAGTCTCCGGGACAGGGGATTCACCCCTCCACTTT
NA	TRBV4-1	TRBD2	TRBJ2-5	CASSQGWTSSQETQYF	TGCGCCAGCAGCCAAGGATGGACTAGCAGCCAAGAGACCCAGTACTTC
few	TRBV28	NA	TRBJ2-1	CASSFGRTYNEQFF	TGTGCCAGCAGTTTTGGCAGGACCTACAATGAGCAGTTCTTC
NA	TRBV24-1	TRBD2	TRBJ2-1	CATSDTPGTSRLSSYNEQFF	TGTGCCACCAGTGATACCCCCGGGACTAGCCGTCTGAGCTCCTACAATGAGCAGTTCTTC
NA	TRBV12-3/TRBV12-4	NA	TRBJ2-7	CASSLVGRGEQYF	TGTGCCAGCAGTTTAGTGGGTCGGGGCGAGCAGTACTTC
NA	TRBV6-5	TRBD1	TRBJ2-7	CASSTGQGFYEQYF	TGTGCCAGCAGTACCGGACAGGGCTTCTACGAGCAGTACTTC
NA	TRBV7-9	TRBD1	TRBJ1-2	CASSSPQGTGEEGYTF	TGTGCCAGCAGCTCACCTCAAGGGACAGGGGAAGAGGGCTACACCTTC
NA	TRBV11-1	NA	TRBJ1-1	CASSSFLSTEAFF	TGTGCCAGCAGCTCTTTTCTGTCCACTGAAGCTTTCTTT
NA	TRBV6-5	NA	TRBJ1-3	CASARGLSSGNTIYF	TGTGCCAGCGCCCGCGGACTGAGCTCTGGAAACACCATATATTTT
NA	TRBV5-1	NA	TRBJ2-7	CASSLASYRAANYEQYF	TGCGCCAGCAGCTTGGCCTCTTACAGGGCGGCGAACTACGAGCAGTACTTC
NA	TRBV6-4	NA	TRBJ2-1	CASSDGASSNEQFF	TGTGCCAGCAGTGACGGGGCTAGTTCCAATGAGCAGTTCTTC
NA	TRBV7-9	NA	TRBJ1-2	CASRPNRPQGYGYTF	TGTGCCAGCAGGCCGAACAGGCCTCAGGGCTATGGCTACACCTTC
NA	TRBV15	NA	TRBJ1-4	CATSRGSPNEKLFF	TGTGCCACCAGCAGAGGCAGTCCTAATGAAAAACTGTTTTTT
NA	TRBV11-3	NA	TRBJ2-5	CASSFYLGSGSQETQYF	TGTGCCAGCAGCTTTTATCTGGGTAGCGGTTCACAAGAGACCCAGTACTTC
NA	TRBV10-3	TRBD1	TRBJ1-1	CATLGQGNTEAFF	TGTGCCACCCTAGGACAGGGCAACACTGAAGCTTTCTTT
NA	TRBV7-3	NA	TRBJ2-7	CASSLTTDYEQYF	TGTGCCAGCAGCTTAACCACTGACTACGAGCAGTACTTC
once	TRBV5-1	TRBD1	TRBJ2-4	CASSPTDRGDIQYF	TGCGCCAGCAGCCCTACGGACAGGGGGGACATTCAGTACTTC
NA	TRBV5-1	TRBD2	TRBJ2-2	CASSLGTSGRPSNTGELFF	TGCGCCAGCAGCTTGGGGACTAGCGGGAGGCCGTCGAACACCGGGGAGCTGTTTTTT
NA	TRBV10-3	TRBD1	TRBJ2-4	CAISEDTGAGLKNIQYF	TGTGCCATCAGTGAGGACACAGGGGCCGGCTTGAAAAACATTCAGTACTTC
once	TRBV11-3	NA	TRBJ2-7	CASSSGLYEQYF	TGTGCCAGCAGCTCGGGACTCTACGAGCAGTACTTC